The 15 T cell receptor beta chains listed next were all sequenced from one sample in a study of blood T cell repertoires in COVID-19. Using immunoSEQ multiplex PCR, the repertoire was profiled, and TCRdb retains in-frame clones only, with some absent. The sample gives under 250,000 clones, almost 85% of which show up once; approximately 2.3% is in the top ten. The sequenced material came from peripheral blood. These receptors all stem from a woman between 70 and 85 years old with COVID-19, enrolled during active disease.

J is TRBJ1-3 and V is TRBV9; 8 positions agree with TRBD1. Germline CDR1 SGDLS, CDR2 YYNGEE. J lost 5 bases, V lost 2 bases, and 6 bases had no gene match. CDR3 length: 15 residues. Here the CDR3 DNA reads TGTGCCAGCAGCGTTACTGGACAGGGAAGAAACACCATATATTTT. This codes for CASSVTGQGRNTIYF.

This rearrangement joins TRBV6-5 to TRBJ1-4; D is ambiguous. Germline V gene sequence: CDR1 MNHEY, CDR2 SVGAGI. V shed 5 bases and J shed 0 bases, with 7 bases lying between them. CDR3 length equals 14 residues. Here the CDR3 reads CASSRASTNEKLFF. The CDR3 nucleotides are TGTGCCAGCAGTCGCGCTTCAACTAATGAAAAACTGTTTTTT.

The rearrangement joins TRBV13 to TRBJ2-7; TRBD1 aligns across 9 bases. Germline CDR1 PRHDT, CDR2 FYEKMQ (reference sequence). This CDR3 is 14 amino acids long. V shed 4 bases and J 6 bases; nucleotides not matched to a gene: 7. CDR3 sequence: CASSSKQGAGEQYF. As DNA, the CDR3 is TGTGCCAGCAGCTCAAAACAGGGGGCCGGCGAGCAGTACTTC.

The J gene is TRBJ1-2, the V gene TRBV6-2 or TRBV6-3; TRBD1 might be the D (5 bases). V lost 3 bases and J lost 4, with 12 bases in between. Per the germline V gene, CDR1 is MNHEY and CDR2 is SVGEGT. The CDR3 is made up of 14 amino acids. DNA of the CDR3: TGTGCCAGCAGTTATTCCCTTGACAGCTATGGCTACACCTTC. Amino acids: CASSYSLDSYGYTF.

This clone has just a few counts. CDR3 in DNA: TGTGCCAGCAGCAACCCCAGGGTGGGAGAGCAGTACTTC. Translation: CASSNPRVGEQYF. The chain links TRBV21-1 to TRBJ2-7; TRBD1, the table's D call, lacks a check against the DNA. TRBV21-1 is a pseudogene. The CDR3 covers 13 residues.

V is TRBV5-5 and J is TRBJ2-7; 7 bases fit TRBD1. V was pared by 2 bases and J by 2 bases, with 16 bases of the junction left unmatched. The CDR3 extends over 18 amino acids. Germline V lookup: CDR1 SGHKS, CDR2 YYEKEE (reference sequence). CDR3 in amino acids: CASSFRTGGSLTPYEQYF. CDR3 nucleotide sequence: TGTGCCAGCAGCTTTCGGACAGGCGGCTCTCTTACACCCTACGAGCAGTACTTC.

A few counts support this clone. The genes are TRBV27 and TRBJ1-5; 7 bases are shared with TRBD1. CDR1 is MNHEY, CDR2 SMNVEV, per germline (reference sequence). V gave up 6 bases and J gave up 4 bases; unmatched junction bases: 12. The length of the CDR3 is 16 residues. CDR3 nucleotides: TGTGCCAGCAGCGGACCAAACCACAGGGGAAATCAGCCCCAGCATTTT. Protein sequence: CASSGPNHRGNQPQHF.

CDR3 sequence reads: CASSGTVKGKLFF. The CDR3, as DNA: TGTGCCAGCAGTGGGACAGTGAAGGGGAAACTGTTTTTT. The chain links TRBV28 to TRBJ1-4; 7 nucleotides align to TRBD1. Germline V lookup: CDR1 MDHEN, CDR2 SYDVKM. The trim removed 5 bases at V and 11 bases at J, leaving 8 bases unmatched. The CDR3 is 13 amino acids.

The V and J genes are TRBV2 and TRBJ1-2; D remains unclear. CDR3 length: 13 residues. With 7 bases removed from V and 4 bases from J, the gap between germline ends came to 13 bases. Per germline, CDR1 SNHLY and CDR2 FYNNEI. The chain's CDR3 is CASTEQISYGYTF. The CDR3 DNA reads as TGTGCCAGCACCGAACAGATTTCCTATGGCTACACCTTC. The full variable domain, completed using reference TRBV2 and TRBJ1-2, is EPEVTQTPSHQVTQMGQEVILRCVPISNHLYFYWYRQILGQKVEFLVSFYNNEISEKSEIFDDQFSVERPDGSNFTLKIRSTKLEDSAMYFCASTEQISYGYTFGSGTRLTVV.

This clone was seen once. The rearrangement uses TRBV5-4 and TRBJ1-2, with D unresolved. The V end lost 10 bases, the J end lost 8 bases, and 18 bases lay between the germline ends. Germline V gene data show CDR1 as SGHNT and CDR2 as YYREEE (reference sequence). There are 12 residues in the CDR3. The CDR3 DNA reads as TGTGCCCAAGCTTATTCAGGAAGGGGCTACACCTTC. It codes for CAQAYSGRGYTF.

This clone was picked up a small number of times. The CDR3 sequence is CASSYNREWENTEAFF. The CDR3 region has the DNA TGTGCCAGCAGTTACAACAGGGAGTGGGAGAACACTGAAGCTTTCTTT. The V call is TRBV11-2, the J call TRBJ1-1, with TRBD1 as a possible D gene (6 bases). This CDR3 spans 16 amino acids. With 6 bases removed from V and 1 base from J, the gap between germline ends came to 18 bases. Germline V gene sequence: CDR1 SGHAT, CDR2 FQNNGV.

The chain links TRBV19 to TRBJ1-3; D not certain. This CDR3 is 14 amino acids long. The germline V and J ends were trimmed by 6 bases and 1 base, with 10 bases remaining between them. CDR1 and CDR2 (germline): LNHDA, SQIVND (reference sequence). The CDR3 bases are TGTGCCAGTAGGGTCACGGGATCTGGAAACACCATATATTTT. Its protein product is CASRVTGSGNTIYF. The full variable domain, in which reference TRBV19 and TRBJ1-3 provide the parts outside the CDR3, is DGGITQSPKYLFRKEGQNVTLSCEQNLNHDAMYWYRQDPGQGLRLIYYSQIVNDFQKGDIAEGYSVSREKKESFPLTVTSAQKNPTAFYLCASRVTGSGNTIYFGEGSWLTVV.

The sample holds one count of this clone. The chain uses TRBV13 and TRBJ1-2, with 9 bases matching TRBD1. The germline V gene has CDR1 PRHDT and CDR2 FYEKMQ (reference sequence). The CDR3 length is 13 residues. Losses at the gene ends were 5 bases for V and 8 bases for J; bases not matched to a gene: 6. CDR3: CASSAYRGQGYTF. CDR3 bases: TGTGCCAGCAGCGCTTACAGGGGGCAAGGCTACACCTTC.

The chain uses TRBV19 and TRBJ2-3; 9 nucleotides match TRBD2. Germline lookup yields CDR1 LNHDA and CDR2 SQIVND (reference sequence). Trimming took 4 bases from V and 4 from J; bases not matched to a gene: 6. CDR3 length: 15 amino acids. CDR3 region: CASSRTSVGADTQYF. DNA for the CDR3: TGTGCCAGTAGTAGGACTAGCGTAGGGGCAGATACGCAGTATTTT.

This chain connects TRBV7-3 to TRBJ2-1, with D unresolved. V was pared by 5 bases and J by 5 bases, with 16 bases between. The CDR3 runs to 15 residues. Germline V gene lookup returns CDR1 SGHTA and CDR2 FQGTGA. The DNA for the CDR3 is TGTGCCAGCAGCCCCGCGGTTGGTGTCCACAATGAGCAGTTCTTC. Protein: CASSPAVGVHNEQFF.